A single sample gave rise to the 11 T cell receptor beta chains below, sequenced in a study of T cells in Graves' hyperthyroidism and ophthalmopathy. The CDR3 regions of TCR beta were amplified from RNA transcripts. First-round RT-PCR of the TCR CDR3 relied on the HTBI primer set. One entry per CDR3 protein results from TCRdb running MiXCR on the multiplex PCR reads. The sample consists of under 450,000 distinct CDR3 sequences, approximately 15% of them appearing once. The source material was blood. These receptors originate from a man aged 25-40 years with Graves' hyperthyroidism that later progressed to Graves' ophthalmopathy.

This clonotype was found many times. The chain uses TRBV6-5 and TRBJ1-4, with a possible D match to TRBD1 (5 bases). The length of the CDR3 is 15 residues. Trimming took 2 bases from V and 5 from J, leaving 12 bases between them. Per germline, CDR1 MNHEY and CDR2 SVGAGI. DNA for the CDR3: TGTGCCAGCAGTTACGGGGCAGGGTTAAATGAAAAACTGTTTTTT. This gives the protein CASSYGAGLNEKLFF.

The table lists this clonotype with many counts. V usage is TRBV28 and J usage is TRBJ1-2; D perhaps matches TRBD1 (5 bases). Germline V gene sequence: CDR1 MDHEN, CDR2 SYDVKM. Trimming left V 6 bases short and J 4 bases short, with 15 bases between. The CDR3 spans 14 residues. DNA of the CDR3: TGTGCCAGCAGGCCACCGGGGGGTGGCTATGGCTACACCTTC. It specifies CASRPPGGGYGYTF.

This sequence joins TRBV29-1 and TRBJ1-4; TRBD1 is a possible D gene (5 bases). Germline CDR1 SQVTM, CDR2 ANQGSEA. With 7 bases removed from V and 6 bases from J, the gap between germline ends came to 6 bases. The CDR3 sequence is 10 residues long. The CDR3 region is CSGGDEKLFF. For the CDR3, the DNA is TGCAGCGGGGGGGATGAAAAACTGTTTTTT.

This clonotype was counted at least ten times. The genes are TRBV28 and TRBJ1-1, with D hard to call. CDR3 length equals 14 residues. Germline-derived CDR1 and CDR2 are MDHEN and SYDVKM. V was shortened by 5 bases and J by 1 base, with 11 bases between the two germline ends. The chain's CDR3 is CASSLSDWNTEAFF. As DNA, the CDR3 is TGTGCCAGCAGTCTGTCCGACTGGAACACTGAAGCTTTCTTT.

As concerns this clonotype: Given a much more abundant clone one base away, this may be a read error. V usage is TRBV12-5 and J usage is TRBJ2-7; maybe TRBD1 (6 bases). The CDR3 has 15 residues. The V end lost 0 bases, the J end lost 7 bases, and 16 bases lay between the germline ends. CDR1 LGHNT and CDR2 FRNRAP come from the germline V gene. The CDR3 DNA is TGTGCTAGTGGTTTGGTCCCCACAGGGTCGGCGGAGCAGTACTTC. It codes for CASGLVPTGSAEQYF.

At least ten counts were recorded for this clonotype. This rearrangement joins TRBV7-6 to TRBJ2-7; D remains ambiguous. The CDR3 runs 13 residues. V lost 3 bases to trimming and J lost 2 bases, with 8 bases between them. Germline V gives CDR1 SGHVS, CDR2 FNYEAQ. Written as DNA, the CDR3 is TGTGCCAGCAGCTTTCACTCGACCTACGAGCAGTACTTC. As protein: CASSFHSTYEQYF. Using reference TRBV7-6 and TRBJ2-7 for the parts outside the CDR3, the full variable domain is GAGVSQSPRYKVTKRGQDVALRCDPISGHVSLYWYRQALGQGPEFLTYFNYEAQQDKSGLPNDRFSAERPEGSISTLTIQRTEQRDSAMYRCASSFHSTYEQYFGPGTRLTVT.

The genes are TRBV10-3 and TRBJ1-5, with 8 bases that match TRBD1. This CDR3 contains 13 residues. Germline lookup yields CDR1 ENHRY and CDR2 SYGVKD. J was trimmed by 5 bases and V by 6 bases; bases with no gene match: 3. CDR3 protein: CAISGQGHQPQHF. The CDR3 DNA sequence: TGTGCCATCAGCGGACAGGGCCATCAGCCCCAGCATTTT.

There are a few counts of this clonotype. The chain joins TRBV4-2 to TRBJ1-2; tentatively, D is TRBD1 (5 bases). The V end lost 0 bases, the J end lost 4 bases, and 18 bases lay between the germline ends. Germline V gives CDR1 LGHNA, CDR2 YNFKEQ. The CDR3 spans 17 residues. The CDR3 here is CASSQDRGGPWGYGYTF. The CDR3 DNA reads as TGTGCCAGCAGCCAAGATAGGGGAGGGCCCTGGGGCTATGGCTACACCTTC.

In this sample, this clonotype turned up many times. The V call is TRBV2, the J call TRBJ2-7; the D is unclear. Germline V gene sequence: CDR1 SNHLY, CDR2 FYNNEI. V dropped 3 bases and J dropped 1 base, with 4 bases sitting between them. This CDR3 spans 12 amino acids. The DNA of the CDR3 is TGTGCCAGCAGTGATGGGTCCTACGAGCAGTACTTC. Its translation is CASSDGSYEQYF. Full variable domain (rest looked up from reference TRBV2 and TRBJ2-7): EPEVTQTPSHQVTQMGQEVILRCVPISNHLYFYWYRQILGQKVEFLVSFYNNEISEKSEIFDDQFSVERPDGSNFTLKIRSTKLEDSAMYFCASSDGSYEQYFGPGTRLTVT.

This chain connects TRBV10-3 to TRBJ2-6, with D possibly matching TRBD1 (5 bases). V lost 6 bases and J 3 bases, leaving 12 bases between the germline ends. Germline lookup yields CDR1 ENHRY and CDR2 SYGVKD. This CDR3 has 15 amino acids. CDR3 loop: CAISPQGYGANVLTF. The CDR3 DNA reads TGTGCCATCAGCCCGCAGGGTTATGGGGCCAACGTCCTGACTTTC.

V usage is TRBV28 and J usage is TRBJ2-1, with D perhaps assigned TRBD1 or TRBD2 (6 bases each). The V gene's germline CDR1 is MDHEN and CDR2 SYDVKM. Trimming pared 4 bases from V and 3 bases from J, leaving 19 bases between. The CDR3 runs to 17 residues. CDR3 sequence: CASSSIAWGAVYNEQFF. The CDR3 region has the DNA TGTGCCAGCAGTTCGATAGCCTGGGGGGCCGTCTACAATGAGCAGTTCTTC.